These 31 T cell receptor beta chains came from one sample sequenced in a study of blood T cell repertoires in COVID-19. Data came from immunoSEQ multiplex PCR; TCRdb stores just in-frame clones and leaves some out. The sample holds a few hundred thousand clones, around 83% seen once. The sequencing sample was made of peripheral blood. The receptor source for this set is a woman in her forties or fifties with acute or convalescent COVID-19.

This chain joins TRBV7-2 and TRBJ2-2; TRBD2 matches 10 bases. Trimming removed 7 bases from V and 4 bases from J; junction bases left unmatched: 6. Per the germline V gene, CDR1 is SGHTA and CDR2 is FQGNSA. The CDR3 totals 15 residues. CDR3 amino acids: CASIPRTSGTGELFF. CDR3 bases: TGTGCCAGCATCCCCCGGACTAGCGGCACCGGGGAGCTGTTTTTT.

This clone was detected once. The V and J genes are TRBV6-5 and TRBJ2-7, with 9 bases lining up with TRBD1. The CDR3 spans 13 residues. After removal of 6 bases from V and 7 bases from J, the junction contained 7 bases not matched to a gene. Looked up from germline, CDR1 is MNHEY and CDR2 is SVGAGI. DNA for the CDR3: TGTGCCAGCAGAGGGACAGGGATGCGGGAGCAGTACTTC. Protein: CASRGTGMREQYF.

J is TRBJ2-7 and V is TRBV6-5, with TRBD2 matching over 8 bases. Germline CDR1 is MNHEY and CDR2 is SVGAGI. CDR3 size: 11 residues. Trimming at V came to 8 bases and at J to 6 bases, leaving 3 bases not matched to a gene. The CDR3 here is CASLREGEQYF. CDR3 DNA sequence: TGTGCCAGCTTACGGGAGGGCGAGCAGTACTTC.

The genes are TRBV3-1 (or the pseudogene TRBV3-2) and TRBJ1-1; possible D gene TRBD1, 5 bases. Per germline, CDR1 LGHDT and CDR2 YNNKEL (reference sequence). The V end was cut by 4 bases, the J end by 2 bases, with 11 bases between. The CDR3 is 14 residues long. The CDR3 here is CASSPFQGNTEAFF. CDR3 DNA sequence: TGTGCCAGCAGCCCCTTTCAGGGAAACACTGAAGCTTTCTTT.

This chain connects TRBV11-3 to TRBJ2-1, with D perhaps TRBD2 (5 bases). From germline, CDR1 is SGHNT and CDR2 YENEEA. The CDR3 sequence is 14 residues long. Deletions cut 2 bases from V and 7 bases from J, with 12 bases between. CDR3 loop: CASSLRNSENEQFF. The CDR3 nucleotides are TGTGCCAGCAGCTTACGTAATAGCGAAAATGAGCAGTTCTTC.

The chain uses TRBV20-1 and TRBJ1-2, with D perhaps TRBD1 (6 bases). With 3 bases removed from V and 2 bases from J, the gap between germline ends came to 7 bases. Germline CDR1 DFQATT, CDR2 SNEGSKA (reference sequence). The CDR3 has 12 residues. CDR3 region: CSASGQNYGYTF. CDR3 DNA: TGCAGTGCTAGTGGACAGAACTATGGCTACACCTTC.

The chain employs TRBV5-6 and TRBJ1-1; no clear D gene. Trimming removed 3 bases at V and 11 bases at J, with 20 bases between. The length of the CDR3 is 14 residues. Germline V lookup: CDR1 SGHDT, CDR2 YYEEEE. The CDR3 DNA reads TGTGCCAGCAGCTCCAATGCGCTCCACTTCTTTGCTTTCTTT. It translates to CASSSNALHFFAFF.

CDR3 coding DNA: TGTGCCAGCCGGGGGAATCAAGGGAATGAAAAACTGTTTTTT. Translating it yields CASRGNQGNEKLFF. The V gene is TRBV27, the J gene TRBJ1-4; D is possibly TRBD1 (5 bases). Germline V gives CDR1 MNHEY, CDR2 SMNVEV (reference sequence). V was trimmed by 8 bases and J by 5 bases, leaving 15 bases between them. The length of the CDR3 is 14 residues.

The CDR3 coding sequence is TGTGCCAGCAGGGGGGGAGCGGGCTTCATGAACACTGAAGCTTTCTTT. This encodes CASRGGAGFMNTEAFF. J is TRBJ1-1 and V is TRBV5-8, with D possibly matching TRBD1 (5 bases). CDR1 is SGHTS and CDR2 is YDEGEE in the germline V gene. The ends were cut back, 5 bases at V and 0 bases at J, with 17 bases in the middle. The CDR3 has 16 amino acids.

Only a few counts were recorded for this clone. CDR3 residues: CASSGPQGNYGYTF. In DNA form, the CDR3 reads TGTGCCAGCAGCGGACCACAGGGGAACTATGGCTACACCTTC. The gene calls are TRBV9 and TRBJ1-2; 7 bases line up with TRBD1. CDR3 length equals 14 residues. In germline, CDR1 is SGDLS, CDR2 YYNGEE. J was trimmed by 2 bases and V by 3 bases; bases with no gene match: 4.

The V call is TRBV19, the J call TRBJ2-3; D is uncertain. Trimming left V 1 base short and J 4 bases short, with 9 bases between. CDR1 is LNHDA, CDR2 SQIVND, per germline (reference sequence). This CDR3 region has 14 residues. The CDR3 reads CASSIGSVADTQYF. CDR3 nucleotide sequence: TGTGCCAGTAGTATAGGGAGCGTTGCAGATACGCAGTATTTT.

V usage is TRBV9 and J usage is TRBJ2-3, with 10 bases lining up with TRBD2. The trim removed 5 bases at V and 1 base at J, leaving 10 bases unmatched. CDR3 size: 17 residues. CDR1 is SGDLS and CDR2 is YYNGEE in the germline V gene. This CDR3 reads CASSTTAGLAGTDTQYF. CDR3 DNA: TGTGCCAGCAGTACAACAGCCGGACTAGCGGGCACAGATACGCAGTATTTT. Filled out from reference TRBV9 and TRBJ2-3, the complete variable domain reads DSGVTQTPKHLITATGQRVTLRCSPRSGDLSVYWYQQSLDQGLQFLIQYYNGEERAKGNILERFSAQQFPDLHSELNLSSLELGDSALYFCASSTTAGLAGTDTQYFGPGTRLTVL.

This clone was observed a single time. This rearrangement joins TRBV7-9 to TRBJ2-3; 7 nucleotides align to TRBD1. This CDR3 is built from 18 residues. The V gene end was trimmed by 4 bases and the J gene end by 3 bases; junction bases not matched to a gene: 16. Germline CDR1 and CDR2: SEHNR and FQNEAQ (reference sequence). CDR3: CASSYRTGPGSRTDTQYF. CDR3 in DNA: TGTGCCAGCAGCTACCGGACAGGCCCGGGCAGTAGGACAGATACGCAGTATTTT.

The rearrangement uses TRBV12-3 or TRBV12-4 and TRBJ1-2; D is uncertain. The CDR3 spans 13 residues. V shed 7 bases and J shed 4 bases, with 13 bases lying between them. The CDR3 nucleotides read TGTGCCAGCACGGCGGGGAATCGCTATGGCTACACCTTC. This codes for CASTAGNRYGYTF.

This chain uses TRBV11-2 with TRBJ2-3; D might be TRBD2 (6 bases). This CDR3 is 16 amino acids long. V lost 3 bases to trimming and J lost 1 base, with 14 bases between them. Germline loops: CDR1 SGHAT, CDR2 FQNNGV. The CDR3 sequence is CASSFHPGTGTDTQYF. For the CDR3, the DNA is TGTGCCAGCAGCTTCCATCCCGGGACTGGCACAGATACGCAGTATTTT.

The chain couples TRBV6-2 or TRBV6-3 to TRBJ2-7; TRBD1 matches 8 bases. The CDR3 contains 13 residues. J lost 7 bases, V lost 5 bases, and 7 bases had no gene match. Germline lookup yields CDR1 MNHEY and CDR2 SVGEGT. CDR3 sequence reads: CASSARTGREQYF. The CDR3 DNA follows: TGTGCCAGCAGTGCTAGGACAGGGCGGGAGCAGTACTTC.

This sequence joins TRBV13 and TRBJ2-3; TRBD2 aligns across 9 bases. Germline V gene lookup returns CDR1 PRHDT and CDR2 FYEKMQ (reference sequence). Losses at the gene ends were 3 bases for V and 5 bases for J; bases not matched to a gene: 6. The CDR3 runs 15 residues. DNA of the CDR3: TGTGCCAGCAGCTTTATAGCGGGAGAAGGAGATACGCAGTATTTT. As protein: CASSFIAGEGDTQYF.

This rearrangement joins TRBV10-2 to TRBJ1-5; D is unresolved. V was shortened by 3 bases and J by 2 bases, with 11 bases between the two germline ends. CDR3 length: 15 amino acids. Looked up from germline, CDR1 is WSHSY and CDR2 is SAAADI. The DNA for the CDR3 is TGCGCCAGCAGTGAAGGAGGGATTGGCAATCAGCCCCAGCATTTT. This sequence encodes CASSEGGIGNQPQHF.

J is TRBJ1-1 and V is TRBV4-2; D gene unclear. Germline V gene data show CDR1 as LGHNA and CDR2 as YNFKEQ. V was shortened by 0 bases and J by 5 bases, with 10 bases between the two germline ends. This CDR3 comprises 14 residues. The CDR3 DNA sequence: TGTGCCAGCAGCCAAGATCCTTTCGGGACTGAAGCTTTCTTT. Amino acids: CASSQDPFGTEAFF.

The chain uses TRBV29-1 and TRBJ1-3, with D hard to call. Germline V gene data show CDR1 as SQVTM and CDR2 as ANQGSEA. This CDR3 is 13 amino acids long. The CDR3 coding sequence is TGCAGTAATCCAACATGCTCTGGAAACACCATATATTTT. Encoded protein: CSNPTCSGNTIYF.

The chain uses TRBV2 and TRBJ1-4, with TRBD1 as a possible D gene (6 bases). Germline assignment: CDR1 SNHLY and CDR2 FYNNEI. V was pared by 7 bases and J by 0 bases, with 12 bases between. The length of the CDR3 is 15 residues. CDR3 sequence (DNA): TGTGCCAGCAATTTGGACAGAACAACTAATGAAAAACTGTTTTTT. Its protein product is CASNLDRTTNEKLFF.

V usage is TRBV7-9 and J usage is TRBJ2-3; 11 bases are shared with TRBD1. Germline V gives CDR1 SEHNR, CDR2 FQNEAQ (reference sequence). The CDR3 length is 15 residues. Trimming at V came to 5 bases and at J to 9 bases, leaving 10 bases not matched to a gene. The CDR3: CASSAGQGEGQTQYF. In DNA form, the CDR3 reads TGTGCCAGCAGCGCGGGACAGGGGGAAGGTCAAACGCAGTATTTT.

The DNA for the CDR3 is TGCGCCAGCAGCCAATCGTCGGGATACGAGCAGTACGTC. Its protein product is CASSQSSGYEQYV. This chain links TRBV4-1 with TRBJ2-7; tentative D call: TRBD2 (5 bases). Germline V gene data show CDR1 as MGHRA and CDR2 as YSYEKL. V was clipped by 2 bases and J by 4 bases, with 9 bases between them. The CDR3 contains 13 residues.

This chain uses TRBV6-1 with TRBJ1-5, with D maybe TRBD1 (5 bases). From germline, CDR1 is MNHNS and CDR2 SASEGT. This CDR3 has 16 amino acids. Deletions cut 2 bases from V and 1 base from J, with 12 bases between. CDR3: CASSELGGVSNQPQHF. For the CDR3, the DNA is TGTGCCAGCAGTGAACTCGGGGGGGTGAGCAATCAGCCCCAGCATTTT.

This chain uses TRBV6-5 with TRBJ1-3; D gene uncertain. With 0 bases removed from V and 1 base from J, the gap between germline ends came to 10 bases. The CDR3 has 16 residues. Per the germline V gene, CDR1 is MNHEY and CDR2 is SVGAGI. CDR3 DNA sequence: TGTGCCAGCAGTTACTCGGCCGATTCATCTGGAAACACCATATATTTT. This encodes CASSYSADSSGNTIYF.

The chain has TRBV6-6 and TRBJ1-2; D not certain. The germline V gene has CDR1 MNHNY and CDR2 SVGAGI (reference sequence). The CDR3 runs to 13 residues. V was cut by 2 bases and J by 6 bases, with 10 bases left in between. The CDR3, as DNA: TGTGCCAGCAGTTACAATCTTCAGAATGGCTACACCTTC. Its protein product is CASSYNLQNGYTF.

The chain joins TRBV27 to TRBJ2-2, with a possible D match to TRBD2 (6 bases). V lost 3 bases, J lost 5 bases, and 13 bases lay in between. Looked up from germline, CDR1 is MNHEY and CDR2 is SMNVEV (reference sequence). The CDR3 is 15 residues long. CDR3 residues: CASSFLAEGTGELFF. The CDR3 DNA reads TGTGCCAGCAGTTTCTTAGCGGAAGGGACCGGGGAGCTGTTTTTT.

Comments on this clone: Other DNA sequences from this sample encode an identical CDR3 as well. The rearrangement uses TRBV19 and TRBJ1-2, with no clear D. The germline CDR1 and CDR2 sequences are LNHDA and SQIVND (reference sequence). The CDR3 sequence is 13 residues long. The V end lost 3 bases, the J end lost 0 bases, and 5 bases lay between the germline ends. In DNA form, the CDR3 reads TGTGCCAGTAGTATGAGGGCTAACTATGGCTACACCTTC. Amino acids: CASSMRANYGYTF.

This clone was detected only a few times. The J gene is TRBJ2-7, the V gene TRBV5-6, with TRBD2 matching 9 bases. CDR3 length: 16 amino acids. J lost 1 base, V lost 4 bases, and 9 bases had no gene match. Per the germline V gene, CDR1 is SGHDT and CDR2 is YYEEEE. The CDR3 bases are TGTGCCAGCAGCATAGCGGGAGAGGAATGGTCCTACGAGCAGTACTTC. Its protein product is CASSIAGEEWSYEQYF.

J is TRBJ2-7 and V is TRBV29-1; 7 positions agree with TRBD1. V gave up 7 bases and J gave up 1 base; unmatched junction bases: 7. Germline loops: CDR1 SQVTM, CDR2 ANQGSEA. This CDR3 is 13 amino acids long. In nucleotides, the CDR3 is TGCAGCGCCCGGGACAGACTTTCCTACGAGCAGTACTTC. This encodes CSARDRLSYEQYF.

Of note for this clone: The sample contains more than one DNA sequence encoding this CDR3. The rearrangement uses TRBV5-1 and TRBJ1-1, with D perhaps TRBD1 (5 bases). The V gene lost 3 bases and the J gene lost 1 base, with 7 bases spanning the gap. Germline lookup yields CDR1 SGHRS and CDR2 YFSETQ. The CDR3 is made up of 13 amino acids. The CDR3 is CASSYTGNTEAFF. The CDR3 region has the DNA TGCGCCAGCAGCTATACAGGGAACACTGAAGCTTTCTTT.